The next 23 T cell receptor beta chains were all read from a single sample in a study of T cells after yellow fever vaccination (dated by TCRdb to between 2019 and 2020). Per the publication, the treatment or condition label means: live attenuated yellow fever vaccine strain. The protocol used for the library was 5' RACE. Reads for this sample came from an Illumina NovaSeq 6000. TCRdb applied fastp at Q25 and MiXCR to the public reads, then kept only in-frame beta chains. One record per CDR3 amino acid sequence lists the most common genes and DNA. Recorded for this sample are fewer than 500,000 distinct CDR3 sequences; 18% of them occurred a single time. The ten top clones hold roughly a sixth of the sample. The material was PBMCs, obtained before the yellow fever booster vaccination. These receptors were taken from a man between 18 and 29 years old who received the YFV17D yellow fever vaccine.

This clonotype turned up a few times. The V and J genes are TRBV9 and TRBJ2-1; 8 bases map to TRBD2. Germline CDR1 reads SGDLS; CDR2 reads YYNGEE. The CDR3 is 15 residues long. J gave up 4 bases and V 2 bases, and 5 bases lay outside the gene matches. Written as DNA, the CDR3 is TGTGCCAGCAGCGTTAGCGGGGCCTTTTACAATGAGCAGTTCTTC. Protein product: CASSVSGAFYNEQFF.

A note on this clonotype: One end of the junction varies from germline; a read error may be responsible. DNA for the CDR3: TGCAGTGCTAGAGCCCGGACTGAGGCTTTCTTT. Its translation is CSARARTEAFF. The chain combines TRBV20-1 with TRBJ1-1; D is unclear. This CDR3 is 11 amino acids long. The germline V gene encodes CDR1 DFQATT and CDR2 SNEGSKA (reference sequence).

The CDR3 loop is CASSLVPGADTGELFF. As DNA, the CDR3 is TGTGCCAGCAGCTTGGTGCCGGGGGCGGACACCGGGGAGCTGTTTTTT. J is TRBJ2-2 and V is TRBV5-6; D assignment may be TRBD1 or TRBD2 (6 bases each). The CDR3 totals 16 residues. V lost 0 bases, J lost 3 bases, and 12 bases lay in between. Germline V lookup: CDR1 SGHDT, CDR2 YYEEEE.

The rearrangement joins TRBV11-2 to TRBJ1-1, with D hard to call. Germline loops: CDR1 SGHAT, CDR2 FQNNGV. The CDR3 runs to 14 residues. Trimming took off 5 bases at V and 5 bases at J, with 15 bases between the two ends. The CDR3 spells CASSVGWRRTEAFF. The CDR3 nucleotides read TGTGCCAGCAGCGTAGGGTGGCGGCGGACTGAAGCTTTCTTT.

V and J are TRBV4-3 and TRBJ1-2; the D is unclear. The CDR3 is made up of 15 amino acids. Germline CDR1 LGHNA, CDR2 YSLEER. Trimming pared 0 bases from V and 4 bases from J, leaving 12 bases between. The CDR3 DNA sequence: TGCGCCAGCAGCCAAGATAGCGATTACCTCTATGGCTACACCTTC. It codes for CASSQDSDYLYGYTF.

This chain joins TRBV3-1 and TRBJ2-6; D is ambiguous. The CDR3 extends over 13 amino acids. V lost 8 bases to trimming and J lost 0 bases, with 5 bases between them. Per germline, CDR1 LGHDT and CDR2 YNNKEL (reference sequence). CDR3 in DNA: TGTGCCAGCGGCTACTCTGGGGCCAACGTCCTGACTTTC. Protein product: CASGYSGANVLTF.

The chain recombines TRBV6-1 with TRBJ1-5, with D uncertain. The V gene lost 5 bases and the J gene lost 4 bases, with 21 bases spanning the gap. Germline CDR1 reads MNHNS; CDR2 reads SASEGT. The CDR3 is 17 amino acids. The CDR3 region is CASSTTSFSVGNQPQHF. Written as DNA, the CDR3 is TGTGCCAGCAGTACCACAAGTTTCAGCGTGGGGAATCAGCCCCAGCATTTT.

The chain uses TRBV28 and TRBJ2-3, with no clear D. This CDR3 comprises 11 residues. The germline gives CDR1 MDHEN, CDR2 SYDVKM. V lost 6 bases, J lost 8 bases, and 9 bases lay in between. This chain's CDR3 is CASSLESTQYF. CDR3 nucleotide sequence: TGTGCCAGCAGCCTTGAGAGTACGCAGTATTTT.

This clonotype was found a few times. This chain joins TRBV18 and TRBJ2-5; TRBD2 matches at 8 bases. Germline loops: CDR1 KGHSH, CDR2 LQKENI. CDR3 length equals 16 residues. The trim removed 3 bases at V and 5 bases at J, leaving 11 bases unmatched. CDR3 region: CASSPVSGGAKETQYF. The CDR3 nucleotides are TGTGCCAGCTCACCGGTCAGCGGGGGAGCTAAGGAGACCCAGTACTTC.

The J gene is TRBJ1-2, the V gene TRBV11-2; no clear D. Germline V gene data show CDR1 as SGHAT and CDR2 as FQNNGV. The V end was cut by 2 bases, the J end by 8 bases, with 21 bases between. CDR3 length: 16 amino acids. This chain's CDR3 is CASSLFIKDPKAGYTF. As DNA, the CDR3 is TGTGCCAGCAGCTTATTTATTAAAGACCCAAAGGCAGGCTACACCTTC.

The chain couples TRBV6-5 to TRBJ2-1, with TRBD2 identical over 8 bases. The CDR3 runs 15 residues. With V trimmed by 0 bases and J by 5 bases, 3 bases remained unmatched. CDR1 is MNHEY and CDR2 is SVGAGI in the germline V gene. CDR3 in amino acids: CASSYSGGAHNEQFF. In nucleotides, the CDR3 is TGTGCCAGCAGTTACTCCGGGGGGGCCCACAATGAGCAGTTCTTC.

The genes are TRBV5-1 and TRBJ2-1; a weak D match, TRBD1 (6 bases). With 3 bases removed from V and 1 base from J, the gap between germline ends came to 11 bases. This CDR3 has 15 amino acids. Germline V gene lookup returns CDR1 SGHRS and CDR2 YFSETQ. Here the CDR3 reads CASSSSGASYNEQFF. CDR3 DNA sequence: TGCGCCAGCAGCTCGTCAGGGGCTTCCTACAATGAGCAGTTCTTC.

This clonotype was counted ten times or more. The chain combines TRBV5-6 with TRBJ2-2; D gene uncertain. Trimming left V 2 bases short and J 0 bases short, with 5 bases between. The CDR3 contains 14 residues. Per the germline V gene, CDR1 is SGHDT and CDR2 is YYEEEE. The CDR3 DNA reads TGTGCCAGCAGCTTAAGTCCGAACACCGGGGAGCTGTTTTTT. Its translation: CASSLSPNTGELFF.

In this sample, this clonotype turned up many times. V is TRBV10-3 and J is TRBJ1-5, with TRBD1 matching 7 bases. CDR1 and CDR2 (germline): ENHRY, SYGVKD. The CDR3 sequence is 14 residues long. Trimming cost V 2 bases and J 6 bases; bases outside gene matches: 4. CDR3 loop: CAISEDRESQPQHF. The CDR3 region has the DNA TGTGCCATCAGTGAGGACAGGGAGAGTCAGCCCCAGCATTTT.

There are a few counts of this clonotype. The CDR3 nucleotides read TGCGCCAGCAGCCAAGGGGAGGGACGGACGAACACTGAAGCTTTCTTT. It codes for CASSQGEGRTNTEAFF. V is TRBV4-1 and J is TRBJ1-1; tentative D call: TRBD1 (5 bases). The CDR3 spans 16 residues. In germline, CDR1 is MGHRA, CDR2 YSYEKL. V shed 1 base and J shed 1 base, with 13 bases lying between them.

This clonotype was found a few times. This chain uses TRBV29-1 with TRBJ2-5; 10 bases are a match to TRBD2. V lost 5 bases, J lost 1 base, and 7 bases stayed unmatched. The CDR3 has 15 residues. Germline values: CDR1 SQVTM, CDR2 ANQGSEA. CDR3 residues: CSVRVAGGLQETQYF. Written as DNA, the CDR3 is TGCAGCGTTAGGGTAGCGGGGGGACTCCAAGAGACCCAGTACTTC.

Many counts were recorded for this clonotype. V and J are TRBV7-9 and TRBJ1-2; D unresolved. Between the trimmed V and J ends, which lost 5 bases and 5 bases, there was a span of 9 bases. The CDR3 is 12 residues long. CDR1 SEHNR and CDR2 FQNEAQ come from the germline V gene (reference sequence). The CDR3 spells CASSPDPYGYTF. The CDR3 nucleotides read TGTGCCAGCAGCCCGGACCCTTATGGCTACACCTTC.

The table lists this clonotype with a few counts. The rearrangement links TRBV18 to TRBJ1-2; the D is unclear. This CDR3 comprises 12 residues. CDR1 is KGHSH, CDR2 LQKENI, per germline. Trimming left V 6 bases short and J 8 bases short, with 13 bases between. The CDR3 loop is CASSPPVGGYTF. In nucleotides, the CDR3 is TGTGCCAGCTCGCCCCCGGTTGGCGGCTACACCTTC. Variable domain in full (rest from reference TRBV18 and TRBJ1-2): NAGVMQNPRHLVRRRGQEARLRCSPMKGHSHVYWYRQLPEEGLKFMVYLQKENIIDESGMPKERFSAEFPKEGPSILRIQQVVRGDSAAYFCASSPPVGGYTFGSGTRLTVV.

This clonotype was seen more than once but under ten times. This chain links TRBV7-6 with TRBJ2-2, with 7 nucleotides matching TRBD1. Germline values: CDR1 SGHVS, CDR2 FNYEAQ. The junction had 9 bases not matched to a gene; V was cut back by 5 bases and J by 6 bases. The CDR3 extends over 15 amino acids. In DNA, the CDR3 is TGTGCCAGCAGCACTCGACAGGGTTGGGCCGGGGAGCTGTTTTTT. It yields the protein CASSTRQGWAGELFF. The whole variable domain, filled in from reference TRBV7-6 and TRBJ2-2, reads GAGVSQSPRYKVTKRGQDVALRCDPISGHVSLYWYRQALGQGPEFLTYFNYEAQQDKSGLPNDRFSAERPEGSISTLTIQRTEQRDSAMYRCASSTRQGWAGELFFGEGSRLTVL.

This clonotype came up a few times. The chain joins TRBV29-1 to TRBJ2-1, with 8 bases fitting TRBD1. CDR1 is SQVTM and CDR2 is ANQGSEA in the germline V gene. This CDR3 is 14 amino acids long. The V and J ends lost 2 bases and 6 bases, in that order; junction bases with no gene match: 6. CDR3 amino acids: CSVETDRAPNEQFF. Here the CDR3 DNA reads TGCAGCGTTGAAACGGACAGGGCTCCCAATGAGCAGTTCTTC.

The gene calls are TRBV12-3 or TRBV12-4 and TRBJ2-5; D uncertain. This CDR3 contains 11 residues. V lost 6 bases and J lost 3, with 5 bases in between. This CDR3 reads CASRHEETQYF. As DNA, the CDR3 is TGTGCCAGCAGACATGAAGAGACCCAGTACTTC.

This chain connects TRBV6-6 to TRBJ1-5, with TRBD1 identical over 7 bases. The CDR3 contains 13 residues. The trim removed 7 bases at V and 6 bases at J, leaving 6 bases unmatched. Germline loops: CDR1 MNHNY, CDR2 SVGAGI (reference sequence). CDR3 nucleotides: TGTGCCAGCAAGACAGGGACCAGTCAGCCCCAGCATTTT. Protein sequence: CASKTGTSQPQHF.

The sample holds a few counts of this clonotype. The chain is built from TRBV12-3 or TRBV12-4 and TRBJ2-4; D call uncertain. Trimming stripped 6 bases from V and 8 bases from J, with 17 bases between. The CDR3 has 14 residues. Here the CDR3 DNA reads TGTGCCAGCAGCCCATCCCCGGCCCGAGACATTCAGTACTTC. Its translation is CASSPSPARDIQYF.